Presented here are 2 T cell receptor beta chains from one specimen sequenced in a study of CD8 T cells in ankylosing spondylitis. Each CDR3 protein is one row after TCRdb ran MiXCR on the 5' RACE reads. Of about 500,000 distinct CDR3 sequences listed, roughly 5% are singletons. These TCRs' antigens remain unknown. General study results and limits: A motif of several highly homologous TCR beta variants was seen as apparently characteristic of ankylosing spondylitis blood.

The specimen sequenced was blood, either unsorted or a sorted T cell fraction (not recorded which). These receptors were obtained from a male donor with ankylosing spondylitis.

In this sample, this clonotype turned up a few times. The chain couples TRBV10-3 to TRBJ2-7; D perhaps matches TRBD2 (6 bases). The V end lost 7 bases, the J end lost 0 bases, and 10 bases lay between the germline ends. From germline, CDR1 is ENHRY and CDR2 SYGVKD. The CDR3 is 13 residues long. CDR3 DNA sequence: TGTGCCATCACCCCTAGCGACTCCTACGAGCAGTACTTC. This translates into CAITPSDSYEQYF.

In this sample, this clonotype turned up many times. The chain is built from TRBV29-1 and TRBJ2-5; D may be TRBD1 (6 bases). Trimming left V 1 base short and J 5 bases short, with 17 bases between. The CDR3 runs 15 residues. Per germline, CDR1 SQVTM and CDR2 ANQGSEA. CDR3 DNA sequence: TGCAGCGTTGAAGGCGTGCAGGGGTATGGTGAGACCCAGTACTTC. It translates to CSVEGVQGYGETQYF.